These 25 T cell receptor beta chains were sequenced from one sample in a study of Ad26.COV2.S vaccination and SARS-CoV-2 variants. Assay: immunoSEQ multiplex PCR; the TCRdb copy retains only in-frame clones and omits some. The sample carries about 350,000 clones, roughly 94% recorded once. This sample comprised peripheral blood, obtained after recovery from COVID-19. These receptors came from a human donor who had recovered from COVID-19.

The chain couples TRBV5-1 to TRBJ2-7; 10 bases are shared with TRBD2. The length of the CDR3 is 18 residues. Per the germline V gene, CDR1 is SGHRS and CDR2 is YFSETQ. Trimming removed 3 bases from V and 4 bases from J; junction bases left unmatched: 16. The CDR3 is CASSYRERTSGSPYEQYF. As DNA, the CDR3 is TGCGCCAGCAGCTACCGAGAGAGGACTAGCGGATCTCCTTACGAGCAGTACTTC.

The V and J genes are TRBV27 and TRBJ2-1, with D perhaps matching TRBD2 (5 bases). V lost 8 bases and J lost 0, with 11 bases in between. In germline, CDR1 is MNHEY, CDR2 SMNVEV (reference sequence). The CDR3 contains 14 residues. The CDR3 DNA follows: TGTGCCAGCTCTTTAGCGTACTCCTACAATGAGCAGTTCTTC. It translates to CASSLAYSYNEQFF.

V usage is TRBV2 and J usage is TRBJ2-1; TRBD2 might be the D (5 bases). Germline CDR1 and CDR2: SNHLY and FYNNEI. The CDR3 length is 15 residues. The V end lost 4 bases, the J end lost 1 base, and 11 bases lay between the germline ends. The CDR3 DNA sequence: TGTGCCAGCAGTGGGTCCCCGGGGTCCTACAATGAGCAGTTCTTC. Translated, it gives CASSGSPGSYNEQFF. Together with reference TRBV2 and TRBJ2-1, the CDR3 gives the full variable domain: EPEVTQTPSHQVTQMGQEVILRCVPISNHLYFYWYRQILGQKVEFLVSFYNNEISEKSEIFDDQFSVERPDGSNFTLKIRSTKLEDSAMYFCASSGSPGSYNEQFFGPGTRLTVL.

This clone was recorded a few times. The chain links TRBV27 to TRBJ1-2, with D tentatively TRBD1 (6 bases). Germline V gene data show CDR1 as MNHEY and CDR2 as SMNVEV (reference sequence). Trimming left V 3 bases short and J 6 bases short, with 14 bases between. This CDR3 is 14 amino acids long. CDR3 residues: CASSFGGRSDGYTF. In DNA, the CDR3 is TGTGCCAGCAGTTTTGGGGGGCGTAGCGATGGCTACACCTTC.

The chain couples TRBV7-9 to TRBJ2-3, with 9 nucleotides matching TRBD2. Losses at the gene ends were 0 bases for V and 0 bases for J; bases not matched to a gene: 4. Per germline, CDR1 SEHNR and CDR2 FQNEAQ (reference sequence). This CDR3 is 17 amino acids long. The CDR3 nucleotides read TGTGCCAGCAGCTTAGCACTAGCGGGCCCTAGCACAGATACGCAGTATTTT. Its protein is CASSLALAGPSTDTQYF.

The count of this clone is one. The CDR3 DNA follows: TGTGCCAGCACTAGCTTCCGATTGGATACGCAGTATTTT. This gives the protein CASTSFRLDTQYF. The chain carries TRBV2 and TRBJ2-3, with D possibly matching TRBD2 (5 bases). This CDR3 region has 13 residues. Germline V gene data show CDR1 as SNHLY and CDR2 as FYNNEI. V dropped 7 bases and J dropped 6 bases, with 14 bases sitting between them. Full variable domain (outside the CDR3, taken from reference TRBV2 and TRBJ2-3): EPEVTQTPSHQVTQMGQEVILRCVPISNHLYFYWYRQILGQKVEFLVSFYNNEISEKSEIFDDQFSVERPDGSNFTLKIRSTKLEDSAMYFCASTSFRLDTQYFGPGTRLTVL.

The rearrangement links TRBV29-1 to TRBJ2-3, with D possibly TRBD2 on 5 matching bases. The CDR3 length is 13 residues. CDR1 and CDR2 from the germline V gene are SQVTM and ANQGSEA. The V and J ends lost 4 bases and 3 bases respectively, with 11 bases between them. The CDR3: CSVAESGTDTQYF. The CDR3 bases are TGCAGCGTTGCCGAATCGGGGACAGATACGCAGTATTTT.

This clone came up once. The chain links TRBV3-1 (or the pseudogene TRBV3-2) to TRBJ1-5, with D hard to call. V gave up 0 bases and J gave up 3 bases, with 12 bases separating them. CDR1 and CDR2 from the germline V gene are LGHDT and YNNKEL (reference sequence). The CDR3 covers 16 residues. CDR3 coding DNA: TGTGCCAGCAGCCAAGAAGAGAACAAACACAATCAGCCCCAGCATTTT. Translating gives CASSQEENKHNQPQHF.

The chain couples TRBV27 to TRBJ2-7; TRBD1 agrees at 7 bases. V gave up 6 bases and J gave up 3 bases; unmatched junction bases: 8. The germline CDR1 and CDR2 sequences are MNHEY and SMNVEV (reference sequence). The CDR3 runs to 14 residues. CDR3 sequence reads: CASRLTGKNYEQYF. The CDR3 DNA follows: TGTGCCAGCAGACTGACAGGGAAAAACTACGAGCAGTACTTC.

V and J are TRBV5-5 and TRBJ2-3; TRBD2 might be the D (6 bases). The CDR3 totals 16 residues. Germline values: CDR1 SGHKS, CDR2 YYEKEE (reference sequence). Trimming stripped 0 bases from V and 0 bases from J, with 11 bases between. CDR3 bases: TGTGCCAGCAGCTTGGAGTGGGGGGAAAGCACAGATACGCAGTATTTT. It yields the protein CASSLEWGESTDTQYF.

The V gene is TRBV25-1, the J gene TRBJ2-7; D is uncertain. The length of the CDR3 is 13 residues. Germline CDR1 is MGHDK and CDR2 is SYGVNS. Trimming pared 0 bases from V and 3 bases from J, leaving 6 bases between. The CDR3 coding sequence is TGTGCCAGCAGTGAATATCGCGGCTACGAGCAGTACTTC. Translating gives CASSEYRGYEQYF.

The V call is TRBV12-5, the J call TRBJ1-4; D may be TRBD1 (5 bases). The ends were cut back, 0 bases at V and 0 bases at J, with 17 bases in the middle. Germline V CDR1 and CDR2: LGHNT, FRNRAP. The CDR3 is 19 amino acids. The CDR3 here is CASGLVRVVQVATNEKLFF. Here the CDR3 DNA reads TGTGCTAGTGGTTTGGTCAGGGTAGTTCAGGTTGCAACTAATGAAAAACTGTTTTTT.

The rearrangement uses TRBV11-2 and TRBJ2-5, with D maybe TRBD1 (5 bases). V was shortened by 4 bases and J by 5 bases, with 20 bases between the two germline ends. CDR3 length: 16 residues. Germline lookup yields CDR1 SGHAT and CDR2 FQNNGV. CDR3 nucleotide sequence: TGTGCCAGCAGCTCAGAAGGTTCCAGGGCTAGGGAGACCCAGTACTTC. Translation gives CASSSEGSRARETQYF.

The CDR3 sequence is CSVDFGTGSRTEAFF. The CDR3 nucleotides are TGCAGCGTTGATTTCGGGACAGGGAGTCGTACTGAAGCTTTCTTT. The gene calls are TRBV29-1 and TRBJ1-1; 9 bases match TRBD1. J was trimmed by 5 bases and V by 3 bases; bases with no gene match: 10. CDR3 length: 15 residues. Germline V gene data show CDR1 as SQVTM and CDR2 as ANQGSEA. Variable domain in full (rest from reference TRBV29-1 and TRBJ1-1): SAVISQKPSRDICQRGTSLTIQCQVDSQVTMMFWYRQQPGQSLTLIATANQGSEATYESGFVIDKFPISRPNLTFSTLTVSNMSPEDSSIYLCSVDFGTGSRTEAFFGQGTRLTVV.

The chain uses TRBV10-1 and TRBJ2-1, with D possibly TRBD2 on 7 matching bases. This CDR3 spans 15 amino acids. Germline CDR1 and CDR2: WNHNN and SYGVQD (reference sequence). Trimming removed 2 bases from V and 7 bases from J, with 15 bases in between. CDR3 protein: CASSEGGAGANEQFF. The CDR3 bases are TGCGCCAGCAGTGAGGGCGGTGCGGGGGCTAATGAGCAGTTCTTC.

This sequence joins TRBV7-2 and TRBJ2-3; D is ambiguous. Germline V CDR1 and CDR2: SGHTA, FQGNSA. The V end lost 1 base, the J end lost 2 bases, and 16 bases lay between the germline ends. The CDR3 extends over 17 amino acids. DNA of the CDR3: TGTGCCAGCAGCTTAGGTGACATCCGTCAAGTCACAGATACGCAGTATTTT. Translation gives CASSLGDIRQVTDTQYF.

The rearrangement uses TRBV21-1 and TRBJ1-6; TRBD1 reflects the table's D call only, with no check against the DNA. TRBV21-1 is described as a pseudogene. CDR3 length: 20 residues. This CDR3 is CASSKATDRVLGAYNSPLHF. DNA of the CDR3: TGTGCCAGCAGCAAAGCCACGGACAGGGTATTAGGAGCCTATAATTCACCCCTCCACTTT.

This chain's CDR3 is CASSFEGGKYYEQYF. DNA of the CDR3: TGTGCCAGCAGCTTTGAGGGGGGAAAATACTACGAGCAGTACTTC. The chain is built from TRBV7-2 and TRBJ2-7; D tentatively reads TRBD1 or TRBD2 (6 bases each). The germline V gene encodes CDR1 SGHTA and CDR2 FQGNSA. Trimming took off 3 bases at V and 3 bases at J, with 15 bases between the two ends. The CDR3 length is 15 residues.

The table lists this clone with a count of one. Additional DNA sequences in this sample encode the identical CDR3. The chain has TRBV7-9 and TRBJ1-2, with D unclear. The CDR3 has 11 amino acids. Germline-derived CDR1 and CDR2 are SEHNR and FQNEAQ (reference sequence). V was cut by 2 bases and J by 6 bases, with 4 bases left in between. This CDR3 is CASSLLNGYTF. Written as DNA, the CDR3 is TGTGCCAGCAGCTTATTAAATGGCTACACCTTC.

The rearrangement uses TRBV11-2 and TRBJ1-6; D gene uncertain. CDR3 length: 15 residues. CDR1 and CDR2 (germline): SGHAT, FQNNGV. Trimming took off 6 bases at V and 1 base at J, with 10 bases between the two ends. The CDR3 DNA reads TGTGCCAGCAGTACCGAAGGGTCCTATAATTCACCCCTCCACTTT. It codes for CASSTEGSYNSPLHF.

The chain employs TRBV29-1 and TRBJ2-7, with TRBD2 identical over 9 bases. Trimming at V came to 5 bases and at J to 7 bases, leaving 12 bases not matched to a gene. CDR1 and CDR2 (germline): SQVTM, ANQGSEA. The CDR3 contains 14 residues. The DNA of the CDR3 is TGCAGCGTTCAAGGCCCAAGCGGGGGGAAGGAGCAGTACTTC. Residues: CSVQGPSGGKEQYF.

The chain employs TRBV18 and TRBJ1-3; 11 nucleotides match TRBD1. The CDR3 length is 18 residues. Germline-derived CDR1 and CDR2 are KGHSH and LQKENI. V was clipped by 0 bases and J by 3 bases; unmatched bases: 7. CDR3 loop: CASSPPTGQGAYGNTIYF. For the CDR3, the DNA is TGTGCCAGCTCACCACCGACTGGACAGGGGGCTTATGGAAACACCATATATTTT.

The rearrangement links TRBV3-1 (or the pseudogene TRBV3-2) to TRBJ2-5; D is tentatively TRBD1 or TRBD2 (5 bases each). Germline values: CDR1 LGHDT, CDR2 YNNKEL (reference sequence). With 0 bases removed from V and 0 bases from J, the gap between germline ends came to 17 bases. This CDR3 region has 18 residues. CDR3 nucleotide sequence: TGTGCCAGCAGCCAAGATGCCGGGGCCACTCGGTACCAAGAGACCCAGTACTTC. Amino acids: CASSQDAGATRYQETQYF.

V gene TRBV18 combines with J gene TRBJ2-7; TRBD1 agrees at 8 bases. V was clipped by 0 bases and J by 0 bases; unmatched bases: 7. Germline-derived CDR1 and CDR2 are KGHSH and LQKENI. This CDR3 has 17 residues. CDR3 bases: TGTGCCAGCTCACCACCACACAGGGGGAGCCTCTCCTACGAGCAGTACTTC. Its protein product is CASSPPHRGSLSYEQYF.

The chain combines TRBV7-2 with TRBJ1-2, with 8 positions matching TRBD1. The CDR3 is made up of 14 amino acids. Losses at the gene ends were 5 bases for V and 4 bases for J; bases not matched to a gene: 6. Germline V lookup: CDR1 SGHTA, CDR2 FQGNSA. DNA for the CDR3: TGTGCCAGCAGCACTGGACAGGGACTCTATGGCTACACCTTC. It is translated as CASSTGQGLYGYTF.